This TCR beta chain derives from a study of T cell repertoires in cytomegalovirus infection. Study observations and caveats: Summed frequency of shared TCR beta families picked out CMV carriers who also had the relevant HLA.

TCRdb re-derived calls from the reads in MiXCR, one entry per CDR3 protein. Counted here are 340,000 or so distinct CDR3 sequences, about 25% occurring once; the ten biggest clones make up 13%. This CDR3 contains 16 residues. The germline V and J ends were trimmed by 4 bases and 2 bases, with 15 bases remaining between them. Per the germline V gene, CDR1 is LNHDA and CDR2 is SQIVND (reference sequence). This clonotype was detected a few times. Its cognate antigen is unknown. The chain uses TRBV19 and TRBJ1-5; D gene uncertain. The sample in question was cultured PBMCs, obtained from culture after CMV antigen stimulation. The source of this sequence is a human donor in good health (CMV status not recorded). Some clones in this sample may be carry-over from other donors' samples. In DNA form, the CDR3 reads TGTGCCAGTAGTAGAACACAGACCTATGGCAATCAGCCCCAGCATTTT. Amino acids: CASSRTQTYGNQPQHF.